Below, 23 T cell receptor beta chains from the same sample are listed, as sequenced in a study of regulatory T cells in long-lasting Graves disease. Noted time point: newly diagnosed GD, antithyroid drugs for less than 3 months. PBMCs provided the RNA from which the TCR library was made. CDR3-region Arm-PCR and iRepertoire HTBI primers produced the TCR beta libraries. A single record per CDR3 protein comes from TCRdb applying MiXCR to the multiplex PCR reads. The sample carries roughly 500,000 distinct CDR3 sequences, around 12% recorded once. This same sample was also part of a study on T cells in Graves' hyperthyroidism and ophthalmopathy.

Source: peripheral blood mononuclear cells (PBMCs), taken at new diagnosis, from a patient treated with antithyroid drugs. The receptor set was obtained from a woman aged 25 to 39 with Graves disease.

The CDR3 here is CASRTPLASGIYEQYF. CDR3 DNA sequence: TGTGCCAGCAGAACCCCCCTGGCTAGCGGGATTTACGAGCAGTACTTC. This chain joins TRBV2 and TRBJ2-7; 9 nucleotides agree with TRBD2. Per the germline V gene, CDR1 is SNHLY and CDR2 is FYNNEI. J gave up 4 bases and V 6 bases, and 13 bases lay outside the gene matches. The CDR3 consists of 16 residues.

At least ten counts were recorded for this clonotype. The V call is TRBV12-3 or TRBV12-4, the J call TRBJ2-1; D gene unclear. CDR3 length equals 15 residues. The V end lost 6 bases, the J end lost 0 bases, and 12 bases lay between the germline ends. The CDR3, as DNA: TGTGCCAGCAGGGGCCGGCGGAGCTCCTACAATGAGCAGTTCTTC. This translates into CASRGRRSSYNEQFF.

Many counts were recorded for this clonotype. The chain joins TRBV10-3 to TRBJ2-5; D is ambiguous. In germline, CDR1 is ENHRY, CDR2 SYGVKD. Trimming took 3 bases from V and 1 from J, leaving 6 bases between them. The CDR3 is 13 residues long. CDR3 nucleotide sequence: TGTGCCATCAGTGACGTGCCCCAAGAGACCCAGTACTTC. Translated: CAISDVPQETQYF.

To note about this clonotype: The likely explanation is a read error, given a far larger clone one base away. The chain is built from TRBV2 and TRBJ2-5; D not resolved. With the DNA end fitting TRBJ2-1 better, the J assignment may be wrong. The germline V gene has CDR1 SNHLY and CDR2 FYNNEI. The CDR3 sequence is 14 residues long. The CDR3 here is CASSELRDSYEQFF. Here the CDR3 DNA reads TGTGCCAGCAGTGAGCTCCGTGACTCCTACGAGCAGTTCTTC.

J is TRBJ1-3 and V is TRBV6-1, with D possibly matching TRBD1 (5 bases). V was trimmed by 6 bases and J by 5 bases, leaving 20 bases between them. CDR3 size: 16 residues. The V gene's germline CDR1 is MNHNS and CDR2 SASEGT. The CDR3 reads CASSPFPGTLRNTIYF. The CDR3 DNA follows: TGTGCCAGCAGCCCATTTCCGGGGACCCTGCGAAACACCATATATTTT.

In this sample, this clonotype turned up many times. This chain links TRBV7-2 with TRBJ2-4; 11 bases fit TRBD1. Germline V lookup: CDR1 SGHTA, CDR2 FQGNSA. The CDR3 is made up of 16 amino acids. After removal of 3 bases from V and 7 bases from J, the junction contained 8 bases not matched to a gene. CDR3 region: CASSFFPGQGANIQYF. In nucleotides, the CDR3 is TGTGCCAGCAGCTTCTTCCCAGGACAGGGGGCGAACATTCAGTACTTC.

This clonotype was observed a handful of times. This sequence joins TRBV10-1 and TRBJ1-5; a possible D gene is TRBD1 (5 bases). Germline V gene lookup returns CDR1 WNHNN and CDR2 SYGVQD (reference sequence). This CDR3 is 14 amino acids long. Trimming took 5 bases from V and 7 from J, leaving 15 bases between them. The CDR3 spells CASSKFRVDQPQHF. The CDR3 DNA reads TGCGCCAGCAGTAAATTCAGGGTAGACCAGCCCCAGCATTTT.

This clonotype has just a few counts. The chain uses TRBV5-1 and TRBJ2-7, with 8 bases matching TRBD2. Germline V CDR1 and CDR2: SGHRS, YFSETQ. The ends lost 1 base at V and 7 bases at J; junction bases unmatched: 10. The CDR3 is 15 amino acids. CDR3 DNA: TGCGCCAGCAGCTTGTACGGGGGGGACGTAAGGGAGCAGTACTTC. This codes for CASSLYGGDVREQYF. Full variable domain (remainder filled in from reference TRBV5-1 and TRBJ2-7): KAGVTQTPRYLIKTRGQQVTLSCSPISGHRSVSWYQQTPGQGLQFLFEYFSETQRNKGNFPGRFSGRQFSNSRSEMNVSTLELGDSALYLCASSLYGGDVREQYFGPGTRLTVT.

In this sample, this clonotype turned up many times. The rearrangement links TRBV28 to TRBJ2-7; D is unresolved. V was trimmed by 7 bases and J by 3 bases, leaving 13 bases between them. CDR3 length: 13 amino acids. Germline CDR1 is MDHEN and CDR2 is SYDVKM. CDR3: CASKGNGLYEQYF. The CDR3 coding sequence is TGTGCCAGCAAGGGAAACGGCCTCTACGAGCAGTACTTC.

This clonotype showed up many times. This chain joins TRBV20-1 and TRBJ1-2; 7 bases fit TRBD1. This CDR3 region has 15 residues. V gave up 6 bases and J gave up 0 bases; unmatched junction bases: 10. Per the germline V gene, CDR1 is DFQATT and CDR2 is SNEGSKA (reference sequence). CDR3 nucleotide sequence: TGCAGTGCGCAGAGAAGGGGGCGAGCTAACTATGGCTACACCTTC. Translating gives CSAQRRGRANYGYTF.

This clonotype has a count of ten or more. The chain couples TRBV6-5 to TRBJ1-1; D might be TRBD1 (5 bases). The CDR3 length is 13 residues. Germline CDR1 reads MNHEY; CDR2 reads SVGAGI. Between the trimmed V and J ends, which lost 3 bases and 6 bases, there was a span of 11 bases. The DNA of the CDR3 is TGTGCCAGCAGTTATCAGGGCTTCTCTGAAGCTTTCTTT. Translation: CASSYQGFSEAFF.

At least ten counts were recorded for this clonotype. This chain connects TRBV6-1 to TRBJ1-5; D may be TRBD1 (6 bases). Germline V gene data show CDR1 as MNHNS and CDR2 as SASEGT. This CDR3 has 13 amino acids. V lost 5 bases to trimming and J lost 6 bases, with 11 bases between them. CDR3: CASSHGQTQPQHF. In nucleotides, the CDR3 is TGTGCCAGCAGTCATGGACAGACTCAGCCCCAGCATTTT.

This sequence joins TRBV27 and TRBJ2-3, with 7 bases aligning to TRBD2. The CDR3 has 16 amino acids. Germline V gives CDR1 MNHEY, CDR2 SMNVEV (reference sequence). V was clipped by 2 bases and J by 1 base; unmatched bases: 6. The CDR3 DNA follows: TGTGCCAGCAGTTTAAGCGGCAGCGGGGGCACAGATACGCAGTATTTT. Its translation: CASSLSGSGGTDTQYF.

This clonotype came up many times. J is TRBJ2-2 and V is TRBV11-2; D remains unclear. Germline lookup yields CDR1 SGHAT and CDR2 FQNNGV. This CDR3 region has 13 residues. V lost 5 bases to trimming and J lost 9 bases, with 13 bases between them. CDR3 sequence reads: CASSPIRRRELFF. In nucleotides, the CDR3 is TGTGCCAGCAGCCCCATTCGGCGTCGGGAGCTGTTTTTT.

In its sample, this clonotype was seen many times. The chain carries TRBV28 and TRBJ2-7; possible D gene TRBD2, 6 bases. V was cut by 1 base and J by 7 bases, with 20 bases left in between. CDR1 and CDR2 (germline): MDHEN, SYDVKM. The CDR3 totals 16 residues. The CDR3 DNA reads TGTGCCAGCAGTTTATCCCCCGGGACTCCTCAAAGGGAGCAGTACTTC. It is translated as CASSLSPGTPQREQYF.

This clonotype was detected ten times or more. V gene TRBV18 combines with J gene TRBJ1-2; D may be TRBD1 (6 bases). V gave up 3 bases and J gave up 4 bases, with 12 bases separating them. The CDR3 sequence is 14 residues long. Germline V CDR1 and CDR2: KGHSH, LQKENI. The CDR3 region has the DNA TGTGCCAGCTCACCGGGAGGACAGACCTATGGCTACACCTTC. Its translation: CASSPGGQTYGYTF.

This clonotype was seen repeatedly, ten times or more. This rearrangement joins TRBV3-1 to TRBJ1-1; D is undetermined. There are 17 residues in the CDR3. The V gene's germline CDR1 is LGHDT and CDR2 YNNKEL (reference sequence). Trimming removed 1 base from V and 1 base from J, with 16 bases in between. The CDR3 nucleotides read TGTGCCAGCAGCCAAGGTCAGAACCTACCTTCGAACACTGAAGCTTTCTTT. Amino acid sequence: CASSQGQNLPSNTEAFF.

This clonotype came up a few times. The chain's CDR3 is CASSTWDRGLSGNTIYF. CDR3 sequence (DNA): TGTGCCAGCAGCACGTGGGACAGAGGACTCTCTGGAAACACCATATATTTT. The chain carries TRBV14 and TRBJ1-3, with 7 bases fitting TRBD1. V lost 5 bases and J lost 0; bases outside the gene matches: 10. The CDR3 spans 17 residues. Germline V lookup: CDR1 SGHDN, CDR2 FVKESK.

This clonotype has ten or more counts. The chain combines TRBV10-3 with TRBJ2-7, with a tentative D call TRBD1 (6 bases). The germline V gene encodes CDR1 ENHRY and CDR2 SYGVKD. The CDR3 has 13 amino acids. The CDR3 reads CAISEPGQTTRKV. The DNA of the CDR3 is TGTGCCATCAGTGAGCCGGGACAAACCACGCGTAAAGTC.

This clonotype was seen ten or more times. The CDR3 loop is CASSGLGLAEVNEQFF. The DNA for the CDR3 is TGTGCCAGCAGTGGCCTGGGACTAGCGGAAGTTAATGAGCAGTTCTTC. The rearrangement joins TRBV27 to TRBJ2-1, with 11 bases that match TRBD2. V lost 5 bases to trimming and J lost 7 bases; unmatched junction nucleotides: 10. Germline V gene lookup returns CDR1 MNHEY and CDR2 SMNVEV (reference sequence). The CDR3 has 16 amino acids.

This clonotype was counted at least ten times. The genes are TRBV12-3 or TRBV12-4 and TRBJ2-5; either TRBD1 or TRBD2 may fit D (5 bases each). V was pared by 5 bases and J by 1 base, with 23 bases between. The CDR3 has 18 residues. The CDR3 DNA is TGTGCCAGCAGTACCCGGGACCAATATCCCCTGAGCCAAGAGACCCAGTACTTC. Translating gives CASSTRDQYPLSQETQYF.

CDR3 DNA: TGCAGTGCTAGGTCATCAGGGAGTGATAGCGCTAACTATGGCTACACCTTC. This codes for CSARSSGSDSANYGYTF. V and J are TRBV20-1 and TRBJ1-2; TRBD1 is a possible D gene (5 bases). V lost 3 bases and J 0 bases, leaving 20 bases between the germline ends. The CDR3 is made up of 17 amino acids. Germline V gives CDR1 DFQATT, CDR2 SNEGSKA (reference sequence).

The V and J genes are TRBV6-1 and TRBJ2-3; maybe TRBD1 (5 bases). Trimming shortened V by 6 bases and J by 0 bases, and 10 bases separated the two germline ends. The CDR3 sequence is 14 residues long. CDR1 MNHNS and CDR2 SASEGT come from the germline V gene. CDR3 loop: CASRDRLSTDTQYF. CDR3 in DNA: TGTGCCAGCAGAGACAGACTCAGCACAGATACGCAGTATTTT.